Following are 23 T cell receptor beta chains from one sample sequenced in a study of blood T cell repertoires in COVID-19 (dated by TCRdb to about 2020). Library preparation was by the immunoSEQ multiplex PCR assay. TCRdb obtained this table from immuneACCESS and retained in-frame rearrangements with V and J assigned. These tables miss some clones; where compared with another copy, unresolved V genes account for less than half of the shortfall, and the remainder is unexplained. The sample data list some 100,000 clones, and approximately 88% of these were observed just once. The leading ten clones occupy roughly 6% of the sample. The sequenced material came from peripheral blood. Receptor source: a woman aged 55-70 years with acute or convalescent COVID-19.

V and J are TRBV5-1 and TRBJ2-7, with 8 bases fitting TRBD2. The length of the CDR3 is 15 residues. Germline V gene lookup returns CDR1 SGHRS and CDR2 YFSETQ. Trimming removed 7 bases from V and 2 bases from J; junction bases left unmatched: 11. CDR3 DNA: TGCGCCAGCCGCTCAGCGGGAGAAAGGACCTACGAGCAGTACTTC. It codes for CASRSAGERTYEQYF.

This chain connects TRBV9 to TRBJ2-3; 8 bases match TRBD1. The junction had 8 bases not matched to a gene; V was cut back by 4 bases and J by 4 bases. Germline V gene sequence: CDR1 SGDLS, CDR2 YYNGEE. This CDR3 is built from 15 residues. The CDR3 loop is CASSPRTGSADTQYF. The CDR3 coding sequence is TGTGCCAGCAGCCCCAGGACAGGGAGTGCAGATACGCAGTATTTT.

CDR3 sequence (DNA): TGTGCCAGCAGTTACGACAGCCGGGAGTACGAGCAGTACTTC. This gives the protein CASSYDSREYEQYF. The chain links TRBV6-2 or TRBV6-3 to TRBJ2-7; D is perhaps TRBD2 (6 bases). CDR3 length: 14 residues. Between the trimmed V and J ends, which lost 2 bases and 4 bases, there was a span of 12 bases. Germline V gives CDR1 MNHEY, CDR2 SVGEGT.

This clone occurred once. J is TRBJ1-1 and V is TRBV6-5, with D maybe TRBD1 (5 bases). V lost 6 bases and J lost 1, with 12 bases in between. This CDR3 region has 14 residues. Germline values: CDR1 MNHEY, CDR2 SVGAGI. CDR3 sequence (DNA): TGTGCCAGCAGCCTTCTTCAGGGGAACACTGAAGCTTTCTTT. Its translation: CASSLLQGNTEAFF.

CDR3 sequence: CASSQVGGAGINEQFF. The CDR3 DNA reads TGTGCCAGCAGCCAAGTTGGAGGAGCGGGTATCAATGAGCAGTTCTTC. The V call is TRBV14, the J call TRBJ2-1; possible D gene TRBD2, 6 bases. Germline CDR1 is SGHDN and CDR2 is FVKESK. V lost 1 base and J lost 6, with 16 bases in between. The CDR3 consists of 16 residues.

V and J are TRBV7-3 and TRBJ2-1, with D perhaps TRBD2 (6 bases). This CDR3 contains 15 residues. V lost 5 bases and J 7 bases, leaving 18 bases between the germline ends. The germline gives CDR1 SGHTA, CDR2 FQGTGA. CDR3 coding DNA: TGTGCCAGCAGCCCCGGGTGGGGGAGGCGGAATGAGCAGTTCTTC. Protein: CASSPGWGRRNEQFF.

The chain uses TRBV10-1 and TRBJ1-1, with 7 bases identical to TRBD1. CDR1 is WNHNN and CDR2 is SYGVQD in the germline V gene (reference sequence). There are 12 residues in the CDR3. V was clipped by 9 bases and J by 5 bases; unmatched bases: 6. CDR3 coding DNA: TGCGCCAGAACCAGACAGGGTACTGAAGCTTTCTTT. Translating it yields CARTRQGTEAFF.

The rearrangement joins TRBV7-9 to TRBJ2-7, with a weak D call TRBD1 (5 bases). The V and J ends lost 4 bases and 4 bases respectively, with 17 bases between them. Germline loops: CDR1 SEHNR, CDR2 FQNEAQ (reference sequence). CDR3 length: 15 amino acids. The CDR3 DNA is TGTGCCAGCAGCTCCACCCTCTCCAGGGTATACGAGCAGTACTTC. Translating it yields CASSSTLSRVYEQYF.

The CDR3 reads CASSALRENTEAFF. The CDR3 DNA reads as TGTGCCAGTAGTGCCCTCCGGGAGAACACTGAAGCTTTCTTT. The chain joins TRBV19 to TRBJ1-1; D gene uncertain. CDR1 and CDR2 (germline): LNHDA, SQIVND (reference sequence). The CDR3 consists of 14 residues. The V end lost 5 bases, the J end lost 1 base, and 11 bases lay between the germline ends.

This clone came up once. This chain connects TRBV19 to TRBJ2-3; no clear D gene. In germline, CDR1 is LNHDA, CDR2 SQIVND (reference sequence). The V gene lost 3 bases and the J gene lost 0 bases, with 13 bases spanning the gap. The CDR3 length is 16 residues. The DNA of the CDR3 is TGTGCCAGTAGTATCAGCGCCACTACTAGCACAGATACGCAGTATTTT. Its translation: CASSISATTSTDTQYF.

This clone has just a few counts. CDR3: CASTMTGVVEAFF. Written as DNA, the CDR3 is TGTGCCAGCACCATGACAGGGGTTGTTGAAGCTTTCTTT. The V call is TRBV12-3 or TRBV12-4, the J call TRBJ1-1; the match to TRBD1 covers 8 bases. The CDR3 has 13 residues. V shed 7 bases, J shed 7 bases, and the junction held 8 bases outside the gene matches.

The genes are TRBV2 and TRBJ1-1; D might be TRBD1 (6 bases). Trimming pared 4 bases from V and 6 bases from J, leaving 24 bases between. The CDR3 runs 17 residues. Germline CDR1 reads SNHLY; CDR2 reads FYNNEI. The chain's CDR3 is CASSGDPGQLDFAEAFF. CDR3 nucleotide sequence: TGTGCCAGCAGTGGCGACCCCGGACAGCTCGACTTCGCTGAAGCTTTCTTT. Filled out from reference TRBV2 and TRBJ1-1, the complete variable domain reads EPEVTQTPSHQVTQMGQEVILRCVPISNHLYFYWYRQILGQKVEFLVSFYNNEISEKSEIFDDQFSVERPDGSNFTLKIRSTKLEDSAMYFCASSGDPGQLDFAEAFFGQGTRLTVV.

This clone was detected only once. The chain recombines TRBV2 with TRBJ2-7; D is perhaps TRBD1 (6 bases). This CDR3 is built from 14 residues. Germline V CDR1 and CDR2: SNHLY, FYNNEI. Trimming cost V 3 bases and J 1 base, with 10 bases left between them. CDR3: CASSEGALSYEQYV. The CDR3 DNA reads as TGTGCCAGCAGTGAGGGGGCCCTTTCCTACGAGCAGTACGTC.

The V gene is TRBV18, the J gene TRBJ1-1; no firm D call. Trimming removed 3 bases at V and 1 base at J, with 9 bases between. CDR3 length equals 14 residues. Germline CDR1 and CDR2: KGHSH and LQKENI. The CDR3 DNA sequence: TGTGCCAGCTCACCTGCAGTACCGAACACTGAAGCTTTCTTT. Protein sequence: CASSPAVPNTEAFF.

This sequence joins TRBV7-8 and TRBJ1-6, with 9 positions matching TRBD1. V was clipped by 4 bases and J by 12 bases; unmatched bases: 10. This CDR3 spans 15 amino acids. Germline values: CDR1 SGHVS, CDR2 FQNEAQ. The CDR3 loop reads CASSSHRDRVKPLHF. The CDR3 region has the DNA TGTGCCAGCAGCTCACACCGGGACAGGGTCAAACCCCTCCACTTT.

The CDR3 coding sequence is TGTGCCAGTACCGCCGGGACAGCTAATCAGCCCCAGCATTTT. Amino acids: CASTAGTANQPQHF. V usage is TRBV19 and J usage is TRBJ1-5; 7 bases agree with TRBD1. This CDR3 contains 14 residues. The V and J ends lost 7 bases and 4 bases, in that order; junction bases with no gene match: 7. The germline V gene has CDR1 LNHDA and CDR2 SQIVND (reference sequence).

V gene TRBV7-2 combines with J gene TRBJ1-1; D is perhaps TRBD1 (5 bases). Germline loops: CDR1 SGHTA, CDR2 FQGNSA. The CDR3 has 13 amino acids. With 1 base removed from V and 6 bases from J, the gap between germline ends came to 9 bases. The CDR3 coding sequence is TGTGCCAGCAGCTTAGTCGTCAGGGCTGAAGCTTTCTTT. It translates to CASSLVVRAEAFF.

The J gene is TRBJ2-5, the V gene TRBV7-9, with D possibly being TRBD2 (6 bases). The ends were cut back, 2 bases at V and 5 bases at J, with 18 bases in the middle. Germline V gene sequence: CDR1 SEHNR, CDR2 FQNEAQ (reference sequence). The CDR3 runs to 16 residues. CDR3 region: CASSLLRGIDVETQYF. DNA of the CDR3: TGTGCCAGCAGCTTACTCCGGGGGATTGACGTCGAGACCCAGTACTTC.

V gene TRBV6-7 combines with J gene TRBJ1-2; 9 bases agree with TRBD1. TRBV6-7 is flagged as an ORF with uncertain function. CDR3 length: 15 amino acids. V gave up 5 bases and J gave up 7 bases; unmatched junction bases: 11. CDR3: CASSGDRVVFRGYTF. The CDR3 nucleotides read TGTGCCAGCAGTGGGGACAGGGTGGTTTTTCGTGGCTACACCTTC.

The chain couples TRBV9 to TRBJ2-1, with D maybe TRBD1 (5 bases). Germline lookup yields CDR1 SGDLS and CDR2 YYNGEE. The CDR3 has 15 amino acids. Trimming left V 0 bases short and J 9 bases short, with 16 bases between. CDR3 DNA: TGTGCCAGCAGCGTAGTAACAGGTGGGCAAGGTGAGCAGTTCTTC. It translates to CASSVVTGGQGEQFF.

The rearrangement uses TRBV2 and TRBJ1-2; the D is unclear. Deletions cut 2 bases from V and 4 bases from J, with 5 bases between. Germline CDR1 and CDR2: SNHLY and FYNNEI. This CDR3 has 12 residues. CDR3 nucleotide sequence: TGTGCCAGCAGTGAACGTCTCTATGGCTACACCTTC. Translation: CASSERLYGYTF.

The V call is TRBV28, the J call TRBJ2-1; tentative D call: TRBD2 (7 bases). The CDR3 extends over 14 amino acids. The germline V and J ends were trimmed by 8 bases and 4 bases, with 15 bases remaining between them. Per the germline V gene, CDR1 is MDHEN and CDR2 is SYDVKM. CDR3 in amino acids: CASSRGGVYNEQFF. Written as DNA, the CDR3 is TGTGCCAGCTCCCGAGGGGGGGTTTACAATGAGCAGTTCTTC. Drawing the rest from reference TRBV28 and TRBJ2-1, the complete variable domain is DVKVTQSSRYLVKRTGEKVFLECVQDMDHENMFWYRQDPGLGLRLIYFSYDVKMKEKGDIPEGYSVSREKKERFSLILESASTNQTSMYLCASSRGGVYNEQFFGPGTRLTVL.

The V gene is TRBV7-3, the J gene TRBJ1-1; TRBD1 agrees at 7 bases. This CDR3 region has 13 residues. V lost 3 bases, J lost 7 bases, and 5 bases stayed unmatched. Germline V lookup: CDR1 SGHTA, CDR2 FQGTGA. This chain's CDR3 is CASSFQQGFEAFF. In nucleotides, the CDR3 is TGTGCCAGCAGCTTCCAACAGGGGTTTGAAGCTTTCTTT.